What follows describes a single TCR beta chain. Antigen unknown. Its ends do not fully match the called genes, so a read error is possible. TCRdb analysed the reads with MiXCR anew, one entry per CDR3 protein. Here the sample spans roughly 600,000 distinct CDR3 sequences, 24% being singletons. This sample was taken from a study of T cell repertoires in cytomegalovirus infection. In the study overall: It was the public TCR beta signatures that indicated both CMV infection and matching HLA type.

Findings of the study overall: The cumulative frequency of public TCR beta families identified carriers of CMV plus the relevant HLA.

This CDR3 has 13 residues. Germline V lookup: CDR1 MDHEN, CDR2 SYDVKM. The specimen sequenced was CD8+ T cells from PBMCs. J is TRBJ2-1 and V is TRBV28, with D possibly being TRBD2 (5 bases). The TCR comes from a human donor in good health (CMV status not recorded). Some clones in this sample may be carry-over from other donors' samples. CDR3 sequence reads: CVSSFERYNEQFF. DNA of the CDR3: TGTGTCAGCAGTTTTGAGCGGTACAATGAGCAGTTCTTC.